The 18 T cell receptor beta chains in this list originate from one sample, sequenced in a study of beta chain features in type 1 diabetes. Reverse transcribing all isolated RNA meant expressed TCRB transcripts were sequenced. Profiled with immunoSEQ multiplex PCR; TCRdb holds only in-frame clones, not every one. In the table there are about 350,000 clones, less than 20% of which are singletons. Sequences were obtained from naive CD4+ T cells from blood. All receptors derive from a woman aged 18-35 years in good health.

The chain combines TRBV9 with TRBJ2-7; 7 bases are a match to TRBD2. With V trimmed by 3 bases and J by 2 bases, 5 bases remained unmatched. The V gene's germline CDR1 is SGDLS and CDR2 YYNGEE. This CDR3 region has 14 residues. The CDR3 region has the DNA TGTGCCAGCAGCGCCGGGACTACGGCCTACGAGCAGTACTTC. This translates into CASSAGTTAYEQYF.

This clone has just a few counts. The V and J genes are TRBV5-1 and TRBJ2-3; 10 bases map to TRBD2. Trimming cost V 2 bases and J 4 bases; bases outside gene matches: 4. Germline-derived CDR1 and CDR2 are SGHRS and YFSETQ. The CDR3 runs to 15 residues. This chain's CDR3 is CASSFTSGGADTQYF. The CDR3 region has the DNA TGCGCCAGCAGCTTCACAAGCGGGGGGGCAGATACGCAGTATTTT.

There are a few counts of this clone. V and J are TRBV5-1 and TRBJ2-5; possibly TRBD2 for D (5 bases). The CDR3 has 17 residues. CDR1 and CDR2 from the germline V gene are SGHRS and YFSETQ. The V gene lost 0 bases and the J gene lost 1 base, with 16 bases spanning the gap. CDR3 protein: CASSLDPPEASQETQYF. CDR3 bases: TGCGCCAGCAGCTTGGACCCTCCGGAGGCCTCCCAAGAGACCCAGTACTTC.

CDR3 nucleotide sequence: TGTGCCAGCAGCGCGACTCGCGGGGGGGCCAATGAGCAGTTCTTC. Protein product: CASSATRGGANEQFF. The chain employs TRBV9 and TRBJ2-1; 9 positions agree with TRBD2. The germline gives CDR1 SGDLS, CDR2 YYNGEE. The CDR3 covers 15 residues. The J segment lost 6 bases and the V segment lost 3 bases, leaving 7 bases of the junction unmatched.

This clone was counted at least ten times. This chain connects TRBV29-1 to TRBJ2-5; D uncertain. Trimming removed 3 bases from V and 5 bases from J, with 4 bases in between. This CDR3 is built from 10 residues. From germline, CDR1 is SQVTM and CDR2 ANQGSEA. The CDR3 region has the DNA TGCAGCGTTGAGAGTGAGACCCAGTACTTC. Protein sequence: CSVESETQYF.

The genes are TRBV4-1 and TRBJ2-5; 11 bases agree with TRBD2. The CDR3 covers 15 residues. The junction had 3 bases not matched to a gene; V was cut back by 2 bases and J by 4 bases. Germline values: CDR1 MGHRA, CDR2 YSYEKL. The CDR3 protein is CASSQLAGGRETQYF. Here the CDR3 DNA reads TGCGCCAGCAGCCAATTAGCGGGGGGGCGAGAGACCCAGTACTTC.

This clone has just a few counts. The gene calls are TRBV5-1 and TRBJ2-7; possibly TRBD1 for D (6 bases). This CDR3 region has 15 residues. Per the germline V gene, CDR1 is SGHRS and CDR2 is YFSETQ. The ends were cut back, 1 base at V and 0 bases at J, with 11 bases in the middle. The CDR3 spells CASSLRQDPSYEQYF. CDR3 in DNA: TGCGCCAGCAGCTTGAGACAGGACCCCTCCTACGAGCAGTACTTC. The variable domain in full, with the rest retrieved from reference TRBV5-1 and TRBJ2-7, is KAGVTQTPRYLIKTRGQQVTLSCSPISGHRSVSWYQQTPGQGLQFLFEYFSETQRNKGNFPGRFSGRQFSNSRSEMNVSTLELGDSALYLCASSLRQDPSYEQYFGPGTRLTVT.

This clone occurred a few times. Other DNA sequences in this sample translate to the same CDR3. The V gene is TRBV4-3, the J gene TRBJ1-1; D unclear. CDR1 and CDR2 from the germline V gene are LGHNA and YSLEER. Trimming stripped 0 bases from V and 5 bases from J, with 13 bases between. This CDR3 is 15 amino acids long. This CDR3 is CASSQEVGPGTEAFF. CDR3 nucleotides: TGCGCCAGCAGCCAAGAGGTAGGGCCGGGGACTGAAGCTTTCTTT.

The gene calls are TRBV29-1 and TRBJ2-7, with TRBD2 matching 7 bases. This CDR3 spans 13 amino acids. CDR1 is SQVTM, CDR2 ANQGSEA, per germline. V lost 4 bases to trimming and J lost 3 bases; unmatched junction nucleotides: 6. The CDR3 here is CSVVGREGYEQYF. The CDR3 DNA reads TGCAGCGTTGTCGGCAGGGAGGGCTACGAGCAGTACTTC.

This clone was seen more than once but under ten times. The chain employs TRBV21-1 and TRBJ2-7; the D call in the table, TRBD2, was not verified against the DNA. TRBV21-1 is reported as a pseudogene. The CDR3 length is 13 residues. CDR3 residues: CASSNGGGEEQYF. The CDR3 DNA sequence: TGTGCCAGCAGCAACGGGGGAGGGGAGGAGCAGTACTTC.

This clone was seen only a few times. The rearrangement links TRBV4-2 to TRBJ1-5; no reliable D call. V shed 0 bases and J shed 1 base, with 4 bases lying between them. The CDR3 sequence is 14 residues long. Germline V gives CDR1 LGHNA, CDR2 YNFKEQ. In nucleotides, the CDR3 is TGTGCCAGCAGCCAAGATCGGAGCAATCAGCCCCAGCATTTT. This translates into CASSQDRSNQPQHF.

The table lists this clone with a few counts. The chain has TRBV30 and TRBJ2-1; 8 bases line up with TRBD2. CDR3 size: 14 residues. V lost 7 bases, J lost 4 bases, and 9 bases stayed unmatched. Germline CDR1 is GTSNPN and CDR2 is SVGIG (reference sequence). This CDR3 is CASYGASGYNEQFF. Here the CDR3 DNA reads TGTGCCTCCTATGGGGCTAGCGGGTACAATGAGCAGTTCTTC.

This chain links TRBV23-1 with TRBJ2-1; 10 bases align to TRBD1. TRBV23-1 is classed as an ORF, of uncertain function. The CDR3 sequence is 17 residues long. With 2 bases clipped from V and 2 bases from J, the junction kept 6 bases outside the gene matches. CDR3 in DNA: TGCGCCAGCAGTCAACCGGGGACAGGGGCGGCCTACAATGAGCAGTTCTTC. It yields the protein CASSQPGTGAAYNEQFF.

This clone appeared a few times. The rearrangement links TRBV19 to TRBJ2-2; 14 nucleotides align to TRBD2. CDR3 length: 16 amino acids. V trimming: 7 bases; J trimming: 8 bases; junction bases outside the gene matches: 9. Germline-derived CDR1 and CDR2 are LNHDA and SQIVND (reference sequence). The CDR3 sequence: CASKAQGLAGAGELFF. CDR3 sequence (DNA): TGTGCCAGTAAAGCTCAGGGACTAGCGGGAGCTGGGGAGCTGTTTTTT.

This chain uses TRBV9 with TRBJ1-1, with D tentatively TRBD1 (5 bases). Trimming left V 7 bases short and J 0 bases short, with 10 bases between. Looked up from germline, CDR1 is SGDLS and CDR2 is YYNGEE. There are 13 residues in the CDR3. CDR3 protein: CASQGLMNTEAFF. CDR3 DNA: TGTGCCAGCCAGGGACTGATGAACACTGAAGCTTTCTTT.

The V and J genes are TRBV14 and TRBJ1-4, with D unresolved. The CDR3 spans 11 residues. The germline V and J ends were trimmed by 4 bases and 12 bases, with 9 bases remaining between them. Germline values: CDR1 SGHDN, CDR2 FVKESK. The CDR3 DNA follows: TGTGCCAGCAGCCCCGGTCTCGAACTGTTTTTT. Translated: CASSPGLELFF.

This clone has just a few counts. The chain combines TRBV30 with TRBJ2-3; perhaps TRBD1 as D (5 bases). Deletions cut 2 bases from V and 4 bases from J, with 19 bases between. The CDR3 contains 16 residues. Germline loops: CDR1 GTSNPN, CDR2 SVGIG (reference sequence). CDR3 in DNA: TGTGCCTGGAGTCCTAACCTTAGGGGCGTCCCAGATACGCAGTATTTT. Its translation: CAWSPNLRGVPDTQYF.

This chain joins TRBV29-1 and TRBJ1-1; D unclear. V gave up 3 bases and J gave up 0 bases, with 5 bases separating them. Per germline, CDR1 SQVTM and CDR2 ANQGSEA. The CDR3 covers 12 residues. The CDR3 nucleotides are TGCAGCGTTGAGGAGTTGAACACTGAAGCTTTCTTT. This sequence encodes CSVEELNTEAFF.